Listed here is a single T cell receptor (beta chain). What it binds is unknown. This sample is drawn from a study of CD8+CD57+ T cells in acquired aplastic anemia. Whole-study context: The study obtained an average of roughly 2.9 ug of DNA from sorted CD4+ and CD8+ cells. General study results and limits: Statistical testing detected no significant gap in CD8+ Simpson's diversity between patients and controls. Patients had roughly 29 CD8+ CDR3 sequences in common with controls (the shared set).

V shed 2 bases and J 3 bases; nucleotides not matched to a gene: 6. The V gene's germline CDR1 is DFQATT and CDR2 SNEGSKA (reference sequence). This CDR3 is built from 14 residues. CDR3 and TCR beta VDJ profiling relied on genomic DNA as the template. MiXCR was run by TCRdb on the reads, yielding one entry per CDR3 protein. Of roughly 200,000 distinct CDR3 sequences in the sample, 60% to 65% were seen once. The clonotype comes from a human donor in good health. Sequenced: sorted CD4+, CD8+, or CD8+CD57+ T cells (not recorded which) from PBMCs. The rearrangement uses TRBV20-1 and TRBJ2-7; 8 bases agree with TRBD2. The CDR3 nucleotides read TGCAGTGCTAGATCGGGGCGGGAGGTCTACGAGCAGTACTTC. Translating it yields CSARSGREVYEQYF.